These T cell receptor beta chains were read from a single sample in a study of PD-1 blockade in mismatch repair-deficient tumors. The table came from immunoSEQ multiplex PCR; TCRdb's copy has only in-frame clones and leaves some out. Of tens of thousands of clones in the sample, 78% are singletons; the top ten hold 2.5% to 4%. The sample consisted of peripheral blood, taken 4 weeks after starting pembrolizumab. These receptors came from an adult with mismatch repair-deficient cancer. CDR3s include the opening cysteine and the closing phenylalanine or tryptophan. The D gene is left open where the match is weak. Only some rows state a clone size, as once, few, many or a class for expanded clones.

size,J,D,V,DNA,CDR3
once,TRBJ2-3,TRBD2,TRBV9,TGTGCCAGCAGCACTAGCGGGAGGGCCCAGGATACGCAGTATTTT,CASSTSGRAQDTQYF
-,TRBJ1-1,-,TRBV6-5,TGTGCCACCGCCTTTGGTTTGAACACTGAAGCTTTCTTT,CATAFGLNTEAFF
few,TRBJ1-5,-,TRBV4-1,TGCGCCAGCAGCCAAGTCGCATCTAGCAATCAGCCCCAGCATTTT,CASSQVASSNQPQHF
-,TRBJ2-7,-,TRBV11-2,TGTGCCAGCAGCTTAGATTCTAGCGACCTATACGAGCAGTACTTC,CASSLDSSDLYEQYF
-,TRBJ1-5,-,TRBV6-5,TGTGCCAGCAGTAAACTCAAGGATTTGGCCCAGCATTTT,CASSKLKDLAQHF
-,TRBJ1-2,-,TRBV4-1,TGCGCCAGCAGCCAGAATACAGACTATGGCTACACCTTC,CASSQNTDYGYTF
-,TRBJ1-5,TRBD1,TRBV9,TGTGCCAGCAGCGTAGGGACAGGGGAACAGCCCCAGCATTTT,CASSVGTGEQPQHF
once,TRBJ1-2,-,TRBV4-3,TGCGCCAGCAGCCAAGACAAAAACCCCGCTTATGGCTACACCTTC,CASSQDKNPAYGYTF
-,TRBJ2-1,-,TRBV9,TGTGCCAGCAGTAGCGGATGGGCCTACAATGAGCAGTTCTTC,CASSSGWAYNEQFF
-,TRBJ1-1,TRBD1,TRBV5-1,TGCGCCAGCAGCCGGGACAGCATGAACACTGAAGCTTTCTTT,CASSRDSMNTEAFF
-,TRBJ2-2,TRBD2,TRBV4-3,TGCGCCAGCAGCCAAGAAACAAGCGCGGCGGGAGCGAACACCGGGGAGCTGTTTTTT,CASSQETSAAGANTGELFF
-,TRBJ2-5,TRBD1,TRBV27,TGTGCCAGCCGGGACAGGGGGCTTGGGGAGACCCAGTACTTC,CASRDRGLGETQYF
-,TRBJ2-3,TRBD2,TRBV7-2,TGTGCCAGCAGCTTAGCGAGGCTAGCGGGAGGTAGGGGCACAGATACGCAGTATTTT,CASSLARLAGGRGTDTQYF
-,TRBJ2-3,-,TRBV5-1,TGCGCCAGCAGCTTGGACTCATACCCTACAGATACGCAGTATTTT,CASSLDSYPTDTQYF
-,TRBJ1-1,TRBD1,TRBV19,TGTGCCAGTAGATCCCGGGACAGGGGAAGAAGGGACACTGAAGCTTTCTTT,CASRSRDRGRRDTEAFF
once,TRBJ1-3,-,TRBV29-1,TGCAGCGTTGGAGCCGGGACTGGAAACACCATATATTTT,CSVGAGTGNTIYF
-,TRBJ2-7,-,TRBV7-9,TGTGCCAGCAGCTTAATTGGTCCTGGAACGGGCGAGCAGTACTTC,CASSLIGPGTGEQYF